This T cell receptor (beta chain) comes out of a study of long-term antiretroviral therapy in people with HIV. CDR3 length: 16 residues. The V gene end was trimmed by 4 bases and the J gene end by 0 bases; junction bases not matched to a gene: 4. The germline V gene encodes CDR1 SGHDN and CDR2 FVKESK. The table lists this clone with a few counts. The immunoSEQ assay was v3.0, run at survey level. The table came from immunoSEQ multiplex PCR; TCRdb's copy has only in-frame clones and leaves some out. The sample includes about 17,000 clones, around 81% of them seen just once. This chain uses TRBV14 with TRBJ2-1, with 9 bases aligning to TRBD2. Sequenced material: unsorted PBMCs, taken 0.3 years before starting antiretroviral therapy. This TCR was recovered from a man aged 50-60 years with HIV. CDR3 sequence: CASSPLAGDSYNEQFF. CDR3 sequence (DNA): TGTGCCAGCAGCCCCTTAGCGGGGGACTCCTACAATGAGCAGTTCTTC. The full variable domain, its missing parts supplied by reference TRBV14 and TRBJ2-1, is EAGVTQFPSHSVIEKGQTVTLRCDPISGHDNLYWYRRVMGKEIKFLLHFVKESKQDESGMPNNRFLAERTGGTYSTLKVQPAELEDSGVYFCASSPLAGDSYNEQFFGPGTRLTVL.